Below are 14 T cell receptor beta chains sequenced from a single sample in a study of blood T cell repertoires in COVID-19. Assay used: immunoSEQ multiplex PCR; TCRdb lists only in-frame clones, some missing. The sample carries roughly 250,000 clones, 85% to 90% recorded once. Source material: PBMCs or T cells enriched from blood (not recorded which). These receptors came from a man between 45 and 60 years old who had been exposed to COVID-19.

The chain joins TRBV30 to TRBJ1-2, with 7 bases matching TRBD1. Germline CDR1 reads GTSNPN; CDR2 reads SVGIG (reference sequence). The CDR3 has 17 residues. Trimming at V came to 0 bases and at J to 5 bases, leaving 15 bases not matched to a gene. The CDR3 coding sequence is TGTGCCTGGAGTGTCAACAGGGGCATCTACACAGGATATGGCTACACCTTC. Its translation is CAWSVNRGIYTGYGYTF.

This rearrangement joins TRBV30 to TRBJ2-1; 8 bases map to TRBD2. With V trimmed by 4 bases and J by 3 bases, 11 bases remained unmatched. The CDR3 runs 16 residues. In germline, CDR1 is GTSNPN, CDR2 SVGIG (reference sequence). The CDR3 bases are TGTGCCTGGACCCTTCAAGCGGGAGCGGTCTACAATGAGCAGTTCTTC. Translated: CAWTLQAGAVYNEQFF.

This sequence joins TRBV9 and TRBJ1-1; no reliable D call. The CDR3 contains 14 residues. The ends were cut back, 4 bases at V and 1 base at J, with 11 bases in the middle. CDR1 is SGDLS, CDR2 YYNGEE, per germline. The CDR3 nucleotides read TGTGCCAGCAGCCCAGGCGTTGAGAACACTGAAGCTTTCTTT. The encoded protein is CASSPGVENTEAFF.

This rearrangement joins TRBV5-1 to TRBJ2-3; TRBD2 matches at 11 bases. The CDR3 totals 20 residues. Germline V gene sequence: CDR1 SGHRS, CDR2 YFSETQ. Trimming removed 1 base from V and 5 bases from J; junction bases left unmatched: 18. The CDR3 spells CASSLRPAGVAGGPGDTQYF. CDR3 nucleotides: TGCGCCAGCAGCTTGCGTCCCGCAGGGGTAGCGGGGGGGCCAGGAGATACGCAGTATTTT.

The V call is TRBV6-4, the J call TRBJ2-1, with 7 bases matching TRBD1. The junction had 6 bases not matched to a gene; V was cut back by 6 bases and J by 1 base. Germline V lookup: CDR1 MRHNA, CDR2 SNTAGT. The CDR3 sequence is 15 residues long. CDR3 loop: CASSPDRVSYNEQFF. In DNA, the CDR3 is TGTGCCAGCAGCCCTGACAGGGTATCCTACAATGAGCAGTTCTTC.

The CDR3, as DNA: TGTGCCAGCTCACCAGGGACTCTTAGTTATGGCTACACCTTC. This encodes CASSPGTLSYGYTF. The V and J genes are TRBV18 and TRBJ1-2, with D possibly being TRBD1 (5 bases). The CDR3 has 14 amino acids. The ends were cut back, 2 bases at V and 5 bases at J, with 12 bases in the middle. The germline gives CDR1 KGHSH, CDR2 LQKENI.

The rearrangement uses TRBV7-9 and TRBJ2-1; 13 bases agree with TRBD2. Germline lookup yields CDR1 SEHNR and CDR2 FQNEAQ (reference sequence). The CDR3 is 19 amino acids. Unmatched junction bases numbered 10, after V lost 5 bases and J lost 0 bases. The CDR3 sequence is CASSKTSGGVFSSYNEQFF. CDR3 nucleotides: TGTGCCAGCAGCAAAACTAGCGGGGGGGTATTTAGCTCCTACAATGAGCAGTTCTTC.

The genes are TRBV2 and TRBJ1-1, with TRBD1 matching over 7 bases. J lost 9 bases, V lost 6 bases, and 22 bases had no gene match. The CDR3 runs 17 residues. The V gene's germline CDR1 is SNHLY and CDR2 FYNNEI. The chain's CDR3 is CASSEPWPGTDGGKAFF. CDR3 sequence (DNA): TGTGCCAGCAGCGAACCCTGGCCCGGGACAGATGGGGGAAAAGCTTTCTTT.

The chain couples TRBV9 to TRBJ2-7; D perhaps matches TRBD2 (6 bases). This CDR3 has 16 amino acids. Looked up from germline, CDR1 is SGDLS and CDR2 is YYNGEE. V lost 4 bases, J lost 5 bases, and 22 bases lay in between. CDR3 DNA sequence: TGTGCCAGCAGCCCACCCCGGTCCGCGGGGCCCAACGAGCAGTACTTC. It encodes CASSPPRSAGPNEQYF.

The CDR3 region has the DNA TGTGCCAGCAGAAAAACCCCGGGACTAGCGGGAGGAAGGTACAATGAGCAGTTCTTC. Residues: CASRKTPGLAGGRYNEQFF. The gene calls are TRBV28 and TRBJ2-1, with 15 bases that match TRBD2. Germline lookup yields CDR1 MDHEN and CDR2 SYDVKM. Unmatched junction bases numbered 13, after V lost 6 bases and J lost 4 bases. The CDR3 extends over 19 amino acids.

The rearrangement joins TRBV5-1 to TRBJ2-5; 9 nucleotides match TRBD2. Germline CDR1 is SGHRS and CDR2 is YFSETQ. The CDR3 loop spans 13 amino acids. The V and J ends lost 0 bases and 7 bases, in that order; junction bases with no gene match: 1. The CDR3 coding sequence is TGCGCCAGCAGCTTGGCACTAGCGGGGACCCAGTACTTC. It is translated as CASSLALAGTQYF.

This sequence joins TRBV2 and TRBJ1-1; tentatively, D is TRBD1 (5 bases). Germline lookup yields CDR1 SNHLY and CDR2 FYNNEI. V lost 3 bases and J lost 8, with 13 bases in between. The CDR3 has 13 amino acids. CDR3 protein: CASSDSGGLEAFF. CDR3 sequence (DNA): TGTGCCAGCAGTGATTCCGGGGGACTCGAAGCTTTCTTT.

This chain links TRBV4-1 with TRBJ2-2; D call uncertain. V was shortened by 4 bases and J by 5 bases, with 11 bases between the two germline ends. The CDR3 covers 14 residues. Germline V CDR1 and CDR2: MGHRA, YSYEKL. CDR3 sequence (DNA): TGCGCCAGCAGCCCCCTACTAAGGACCGGGGAGCTGTTTTTT. The encoded protein is CASSPLLRTGELFF.

CDR3 DNA sequence: TGTGCCAGCAGCTTATCTGCAGGGAGGGCTGGAAACACCATATATTTT. Protein sequence: CASSLSAGRAGNTIYF. This chain uses TRBV7-8 with TRBJ1-3; D might be TRBD1 (5 bases). The germline V gene has CDR1 SGHVS and CDR2 FQNEAQ. CDR3 length: 16 residues. The V and J ends lost 2 bases and 2 bases respectively, with 13 bases between them.